This T cell receptor beta chain was retrieved from a study of cytomegalovirus exposure and HLA in healthy donors (dated by TCRdb to the late 2010s). A note on the overall study: An earlier analysis of several hundred of the donors reported 250 to 350 Gb of sequence data and 100 million to 140 million unique TCR beta sequences from about 180 million T cells. Approximately 300 gigabases of sequencing data and tens of millions of unique TCR sequences made up an early release that covered 640 HLA-typed donors. The genetic ancestry cluster associated with self-reported Caucasian donors included over 65% of the roughly 390 genotyped donors. The study aimed to test whether signatures of past pathogen exposure could be identified by cataloging public T cell receptors. Using immunosequencing, the study profiled T cell repertoires from 666 subjects and related those repertoires to cytomegalovirus serostatus. Along with the 666-subject first cohort, a separate validation cohort of around 110 different subjects was used. To predict cytomegalovirus infection status, the study brought together high-throughput TCR immunosequencing, statistical association of individual TCRs with disease status, and machine learning. To study patterns of TCR occurrence, a later analysis re-analyzed previously published TCR beta repertoires from just over 650 donors and added high-resolution HLA genotyping. The later analysis used no new phenotypic data to find candidate immune exposures, relying instead on TCR beta sequences and their occurrence across donors. To decide whether each TCR beta V gene segment behaved as functional or pseudogenic, an earlier analysis of approximately 620 of the donors relied on high-throughput TCR beta sequencing. Donor age, sex, ethnicity and CMV serostatus were compiled alongside the repertoire data. In a later genetic analysis, genome-wide SNP genotypes for 398 of the 666 donors were used, and that subset was treated as a discovery cohort. All discovery cohort repertoires had been generated on a single sequencing platform. Class I and class II HLA loci were covered by the typing at four-digit resolution. The number of typed donors differed by locus: about 629-630 for A, B, C, DRB1 and DQB1; some 500 for DQA1; approximately 600 for DPA1; and roughly 470 for DPB1. Several DR-DQ haplotypes were handled as single units for association and clustering because linkage in the cohort was strong. Across around 400 genotyped donors of the cohort, an average of approximately 200,000 unique TCR beta nucleotide sequences per donor were sequenced, and roughly 20% of those sequences were non-productive. General findings and caveats noted by the study authors: Because the 87-base-pair reads could not distinguish some IMGT-functional V segments, including TRBV6-2 and TRBV6-3, those segments were excluded. In both the original and validation cohorts, the classifier was reported to diagnose cytomegalovirus status with high specificity and sensitivity. In a later analysis, most CMV-associated TCR beta chains were found to appear HLA-restricted, with HLA associations seemingly driven largely by CMV exposure. In the study, 150 to 200 TCR beta chains were listed as associated with cytomegalovirus. Roughly uniform sequencing depth across donors was assumed in presence/absence analyses, although this assumption may not hold. In a later analysis, around 17,000 TCR beta sequences were associated with specific HLA alleles at a false discovery rate of 0.05. Compared with the roughly 600-donor mean, donors in an Asian-associated ancestry cluster had fewer N-insertions in productive TCRs, according to a later genetic analysis. A group of highly shared sequence variants was considered likely to be a technical artifact of the sequencing pipeline. For the cohort, immune exposure information was limited to CMV serostatus. Compared with equally common non-associated chains, HLA-associated TCR beta chains in a later analysis were more clonally expanded and had lower generation probabilities. In this cohort, only TCR beta chains were sequenced, and detectable features were limited by the absence of alpha or paired-chain data. A later analysis found that TCR association rates varied across HLA loci, with DRB1 alleles showing the most associated TCRs and HLA-C alleles the fewest. Three of the identified cytomegalovirus-associated TCR beta chains were confirmed in vitro to be specific for cytomegalovirus antigens. The earlier analysis of 450 to 700 of the donors excluded some 15 rarely observed V segments, including chromosome 9 orphons, because counts were too low. The authors suggested that the approach could potentially be extended to other disease states and immunological phenotypes. While some public TCRs were present in many individuals, most TCR sequences turned up only very rarely across donors. In a later analysis, several top co-occurrence clusters were reported to appear linked to parvovirus B19, influenza, CMV and Epstein-Barr virus. Because HLA typing was unavailable for some donors at each locus, only the typed subset was used in association tests. In an earlier analysis of some 500 of the donors, most TCR beta V segments were observed in productive rearrangements about 87% or about 30% of the time, broadly matching IMGT annotations. A further reported finding was that TCR beta sequences accurately predicted the HLA-A and HLA-B alleles for most subjects in the first cohort. An association between a missense DCLRE1C variant and V-gene and J-gene trimming of TCR beta chains was found in a later genetic analysis and replicated in an independent cohort. When HLA alleles, especially DR and DQ, strongly co-occurred, TCR associations were difficult to assign to individual alleles. Linkage disequilibrium might explain the correlated functional status among segregating V segments, but an unknown experimental factor could not be excluded.

Library prep was done by the immunoSEQ multiplex PCR assay. For the multiplex PCR, a mixture combining 60 forward primers for TCR Vbeta segments and 13 reverse primers for TCR Jbeta segments was used. The CDR3 region of rearranged TCR beta genes was amplified from genomic DNA with a multiplex PCR assay. On the Illumina HiSeq System, the amplified TCR beta libraries were sequenced as 87-base-pair reads. In the authors' own workflow: Across the 500 to 850 repertoires, a later analysis counted tens of millions of unique TCR beta chains, roughly 11 million of which were shared by at least two donors. Raw reads were error-corrected and collapsed into unique sequences with a nearest-neighbor algorithm that merged closely related sequences to remove PCR and sequencing errors. V, D and J gene segments were assigned by aligning CDR3 sequences to IMGT reference sequences. For a sequence to be retained, at least a six-nucleotide match to both a V gene segment and a J gene segment was required. Rearrangements were called productive when the CDR3 lacked stop codons and stayed in frame with V and J; all others were non-productive. Following IMGT convention, CDR3 was defined as the stretch from the second conserved V-encoded cysteine up to the conserved J-encoded phenylalanine. The earlier analysis of 500 to 600 of the donors excluded sequences that lacked an unambiguous match to a single V gene segment. In an earlier analysis of 500 to 750 of the donors, V segments were called functional above 56.7% productive rearrangements and were called segregating when the between-donor standard deviation exceeded 5%. To diagnose cytomegalovirus status from the catalog of TCR beta chain sequences, a statistical classification framework was built. A later analysis assigned V and J genes by comparing TCR nucleotide sequences with IMGT/GENE-DB human TR gene sequences. Using the TCRdist pipeline, a later analysis assigned CDR3 sequences along with most-parsimonious VDJ recombination scenarios. A later analysis defined each TCR beta chain by its CDR3 amino acid sequence plus V-gene family, and excluded reads lacking a unique V-gene family. To address suspected cross-contamination and a sequencing artifact, a later analysis removed around 590 highly shared, low-generation-probability nucleotide sequences. In a later analysis, a clonal expansion index was calculated for each public chain from normalized within-repertoire ranks of inferred template counts. Generation probabilities in a later analysis came from a VDJ recombination model fitted to out-of-frame rearrangements, and those results were checked against IGoR. A later analysis scored TCR-TCR, TCR-HLA and TCR-CMV co-occurrence with hypergeometric tests, applying a repertoire-size bias correction to TCR pairs. To estimate false discovery rates, a later analysis permuted the HLA or CMV assignments 20 times. In a later analysis, co-occurring TCRs were grouped with DBSCAN, and TCRdist sequence similarity was added when clustering was performed within HLA-allele-positive subsets. For co-occurrence clustering, repertoires with fewer than 30,000 or more than 120,000 public chains were excluded, along with about five repertoires with anomalous nucleotide sharing. The table was pulled from immuneACCESS by TCRdb, which kept in-frame rearrangements only. Such tables lose some clones; where checked, under half of the loss comes from unresolved V genes, and the rest has no known cause. V and J calls plus clone size are reproduced from that table; the DNA served to infer D and trimming. The sample includes 95,000 to 150,000 clones, with just over 65% observed a single time. 1.5% to 1.7% of the sample is held by the ten biggest clonotypes.

In total, over 600 healthy bone marrow donors made up the cohort. Cohort members were all nominally healthy when sampled, although unrecorded immune exposures were likely present. The donor tested CMV seronegative and was one of the 352 seronegative cohort members. Every donor gave a peripheral blood sample, and the peripheral blood mononuclear cells from that sample were used for TCR beta sequencing. Genomic DNA extraction from the blood cell samples was performed with the Qiagen DNeasy Blood Extraction Kit. This clone turned up a few times. The clone's antigen remains unknown. No clone much larger than this one lies a single base away; base qualities are absent. V sheds 0 bases and J sheds 2 bases, leaving 11 bases between their ends. The germline V gene supplies CDR1 LGHNA and CDR2 YNFKEQ. From the cysteine up to the phenylalanine, the CDR3 has a length of 15 residues. The retained sequence is limited to the CDR3, 45 bases, with the frame set at the first base.

The rearranged chain carries TRBV4-2 and TRBJ2-7; the D region possibly corresponds to TRBD2 (6 bases align). This TCR derives from a man between 18 and 29 years old in good health and CMV-seronegative. Sequencing input: PBMCs. The CDR3 corresponds to CASSQEGDSTYEQYF. The DNA sequence is TGTGCCAGCAGCCAAGAGGGGGACTCAACCTACGAGCAGTACTTC.